A selection of T cell receptor beta chains follows, all from one sample in a study of shared clonotypes between healthy human individuals. Some clones are missing from TCRdb's copy, which holds only in-frame ones; the method was immunoSEQ multiplex PCR. The profile shows about 2.3 million clones, over 90% of them singletons. Sequenced sample: naive CD4+ T cells from PBMCs. The receptors shown here come from a man aged 18 to 29 in good health. Some clones in this sample may be carry-over from other donors' samples. Each CDR3 is given with its conserved first and last residue. Each record gives: clone size, D gene, V gene, J gene, CDR3 DNA, CDR3 protein. A D gene is named only where the DNA matches it firmly. Some rows mark clone size as missing; the rest say once, few, many or name a class of expanded clone.

-	-	TRBV19	TRBJ1-5	TGTGCCAGTAGTATAGCAGGGCCCAATCAGCCCCAGCATTTT	CASSIAGPNQPQHF
-	-	TRBV15	TRBJ2-2	TGTGCCACCAGCAGAGATAGGGGGACCGGGGAGCTGTTTTTT	CATSRDRGTGELFF
-	TRBD1	TRBV27	TRBJ1-2	TGTGCCAGCCAGGGGGCAGGGCCAAACTATGGCTACACCTTC	CASQGAGPNYGYTF
-	-	TRBV6-1	TRBJ2-3	TGTGCCAGCAGTGAAGCAGTACGCCAAAACACAGATACGCAGTATTTT	CASSEAVRQNTDTQYF
-	-	TRBV15	TRBJ1-4	TGTGCCACCAGCAGAGTGGCACTTACTAATGAAAAACTGTTTTTT	CATSRVALTNEKLFF
-	-	TRBV11-3	TRBJ2-3	TGTGCCAGCAGCCCGGGCGCTGGGACAGATACGCAGTATTTT	CASSPGAGTDTQYF
-	TRBD1	TRBV11-2	TRBJ2-5	TGTGCCAGCAGCCGTGGGACAGACCAAGAGACCCAGTACTTC	CASSRGTDQETQYF
-	TRBD2	TRBV18	TRBJ2-3	TGTGCCAGCTCACCACGACTAGCGGGGGCTAGCACAGATACGCAGTATTTT	CASSPRLAGASTDTQYF
once	-	TRBV5-4	TRBJ2-1	TGTGCCAGCATCTCGCGGGTTGACAATGAGCAGTTCTTC	CASISRVDNEQFF
-	-	TRBV6-5	TRBJ1-1	TGTGCCAGCAGTTATGGAACTGAAGCTTTCTTT	CASSYGTEAFF
-	-	TRBV4-3	TRBJ2-5	TGCGCCAGCAGCCAAGCACGACACCTGGGAGAGACCCAGTACTTC	CASSQARHLGETQYF
-	-	TRBV9	TRBJ2-3	TGTGCCAGCAGCGCGAGACTAGTGGTCGGTATTGATACGCAGTATTTT	CASSARLVVGIDTQYF
-	-	TRBV5-6	TRBJ2-5	TGTGCCAGCAGCTTTAAGGAGACCCAGTACTTC	CASSFKETQYF
-	TRBD1	TRBV5-1	TRBJ2-7	TGCGCCAGCAGCACCGACAGGGGGCTTAGGTACGAGCAGTACTTC	CASSTDRGLRYEQYF
-	TRBD1	TRBV19	TRBJ2-7	TGTGCCAGTAGTATAGGACAGGGCTACGAGCAGTACTTC	CASSIGQGYEQYF
once	TRBD2	TRBV7-2	TRBJ2-7	TGTGCCAGCAGCTCAGAACTAGCGGGAGTTTCCTACGAGCAGTACTTC	CASSSELAGVSYEQYF
-	-	TRBV6-5	TRBJ2-3	TGTGCCAGCAGTTACTTCAGGGTCGGAGATACGCAGTATTTT	CASSYFRVGDTQYF
-	-	TRBV7-3	TRBJ2-2	TGTGCCAGCAGCCTTCTATACACCGGGGAGCTGTTTTTT	CASSLLYTGELFF
-	TRBD2	TRBV18	TRBJ2-1	TGTGCCAGCTCTCCCACAGGGACTAGCGGGAGGGATGAGCAGTTCTTC	CASSPTGTSGRDEQFF
once	-	TRBV5-6	TRBJ2-3	TGTGCCAGCAGTCCGGGGATTGCCACAGATACGCAGTATTTT	CASSPGIATDTQYF
-	-	TRBV2	TRBJ1-1	TGTGCCGGGGGACTGTTCACTGAAGCTTTCTTT	CAGGLFTEAFF
-	-	TRBV27	TRBJ1-1	TGTGCCAGCAGTTTATCTCATACAGTGGGTAGTAATACTGAAGCTTTCTTT	CASSLSHTVGSNTEAFF
-	-	TRBV5-1	TRBJ2-7	TGCGCCAGCAGCTTGGCCACTATGACACTTCTTAACGAGCAGTACTTC	CASSLATMTLLNEQYF
-	-	TRBV6-1	TRBJ1-2	TGTGCCAGCAGTGAACCCTCCGGACGGCCAGGCACCTTC	CASSEPSGRPGTF
-	-	TRBV7-3	TRBJ2-7	TGTGCCAGCAGCTTAATCGGGGCCTACGAGCAGTACTTC	CASSLIGAYEQYF
-	TRBD1	TRBV5-1	TRBJ2-2	TGCGCCAGCAGCCTGGAGACAGGGGGCTTCGGGGAGCTGTTTTTT	CASSLETGGFGELFF
-	-	TRBV4-3	TRBJ1-6	TGCGCCAGCAGCCAAGACGGGTCCTATAATTCACCCCTCCACTTT	CASSQDGSYNSPLHF
-	TRBD2	TRBV5-1	TRBJ2-1	TGCGCCAGCAGCGGAATAGCGGGATCCTACAATGAGCAGTTCTTC	CASSGIAGSYNEQFF
-	TRBD2	TRBV27	TRBJ2-2	TGTGCCAGCCGATCCAGGACTAGCGGGCACACCGGGGAGCTGTTTTTT	CASRSRTSGHTGELFF
-	TRBD1	TRBV6-5	TRBJ2-1	TGTGCCAGCAGCAGGGGGTCCTACAATGAGCAGTTCTTC	CASSRGSYNEQFF
once	TRBD1	TRBV7-9	TRBJ2-1	TGTGCCTGGACCTCAGGGGGTAGGGGAAATGAGCAGTTCTTC	CAWTSGGRGNEQFF
once	-	TRBV6-1	TRBJ2-2	TGTGCCAGCAGTGAGAACACCGGGGAGCTGTTTTTT	CASSENTGELFF
-	-	TRBV4-2	TRBJ1-4	TGTGCCAGCAGCCAGGTTCGTTCGGGGCTAACTAATGAAAAACTGTTTTTT	CASSQVRSGLTNEKLFF
-	-	TRBV5-1	TRBJ2-7	TGCGCCAGCAGCTTGCAGGGCGAGCAGTACTTC	CASSLQGEQYF
few	TRBD2	TRBV5-4	TRBJ2-2	TGTGCCAGCAGCTTGGGCGGGGCTAGCGGGTACACCGGGGAGCTGTTTTTT	CASSLGGASGYTGELFF
-	TRBD1	TRBV5-1	TRBJ1-1	TGCGCCAGCAGCTTCCCGGACAGGGTGACTGAAGCTTTCTTT	CASSFPDRVTEAFF
-	TRBD1	TRBV7-9	TRBJ1-2	TGTGCCAGCAGCTCCCCAGGGGACAGAGCTGCTTATGGCTACACCTTC	CASSSPGDRAAYGYTF
-	TRBD1	TRBV2	TRBJ1-5	TGTGCCAGCAGTGAATTAGGAGGGGGCCAGCCCCAGCATTTT	CASSELGGGQPQHF
-	TRBD2	TRBV27	TRBJ2-3	TGTGCCAGCAGTAACCCTGGGGGGGTCACAGATACGCAGTATTTT	CASSNPGGVTDTQYF
-	-	TRBV19	TRBJ2-2	TGTGCCAGTACAAGGCGAGACACCGGGGAGCTGTTTTTT	CASTRRDTGELFF
-	-	TRBV28	TRBJ2-2	TGTGCCAGCAGTTTTGCAACACCGACCCAGACCGGGGAGCTGTTTTTT	CASSFATPTQTGELFF
-	-	TRBV5-1	TRBJ2-3	TGCGCCAGCGGTAGCGGAAGCACAGATACGCAGTATTTT	CASGSGSTDTQYF
-	-	TRBV7-2	TRBJ2-1	TGTGCCAGCAGCTTAATGGCAGGCTCCTACAATGAGCAGTTCTTC	CASSLMAGSYNEQFF
once	-	TRBV28	TRBJ1-2	TGTGCCAGCAGTTTCATGCGGGGTGGCTACACCTTC	CASSFMRGGYTF
-	TRBD1	TRBV11-2	TRBJ1-5	TGTGCCAGCAGTGACAGGGAATACGGGCGAGGGCCCCAGCATTTT	CASSDREYGRGPQHF
-	-	TRBV7-8	TRBJ1-1	TGTGCCAGCAGCCTAATTGAGGACACTGAAGCTTTCTTT	CASSLIEDTEAFF
-	TRBD1	TRBV27	TRBJ2-2	TGTGCCAGCAGACCGGCCCAGTCAGGGGGCCGAGCCGGGGAGCTGTTTTTT	CASRPAQSGGRAGELFF
-	TRBD1	TRBV5-1	TRBJ2-7	TGCGCCAGCAGCTTGAGACAGGGGGCTTTGGGCTACGAGCAGTACTTC	CASSLRQGALGYEQYF